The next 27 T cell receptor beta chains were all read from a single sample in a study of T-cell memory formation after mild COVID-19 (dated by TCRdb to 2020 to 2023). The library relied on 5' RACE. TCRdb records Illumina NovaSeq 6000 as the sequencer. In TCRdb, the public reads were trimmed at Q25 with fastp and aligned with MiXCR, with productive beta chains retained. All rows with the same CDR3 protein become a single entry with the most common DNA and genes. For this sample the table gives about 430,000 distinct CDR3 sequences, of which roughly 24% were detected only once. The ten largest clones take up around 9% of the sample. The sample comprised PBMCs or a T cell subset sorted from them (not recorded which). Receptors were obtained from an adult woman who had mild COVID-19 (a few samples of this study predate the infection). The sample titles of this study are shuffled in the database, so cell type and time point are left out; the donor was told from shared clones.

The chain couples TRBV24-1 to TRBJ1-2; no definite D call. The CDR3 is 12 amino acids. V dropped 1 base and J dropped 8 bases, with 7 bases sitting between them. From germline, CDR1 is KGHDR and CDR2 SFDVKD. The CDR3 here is CATSDFGRGYTF. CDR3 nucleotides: TGTGCCACCAGTGATTTTGGAAGGGGCTACACCTTC.

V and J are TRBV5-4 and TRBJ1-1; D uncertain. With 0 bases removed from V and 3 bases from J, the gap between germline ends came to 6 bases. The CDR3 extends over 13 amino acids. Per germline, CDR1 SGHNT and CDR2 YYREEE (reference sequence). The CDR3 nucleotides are TGTGCCAGCAGCTTGGAACTCGACACTGAAGCTTTCTTT. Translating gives CASSLELDTEAFF.

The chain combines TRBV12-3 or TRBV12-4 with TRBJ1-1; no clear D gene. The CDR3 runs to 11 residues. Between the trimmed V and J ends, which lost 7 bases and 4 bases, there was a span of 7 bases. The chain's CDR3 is CASTKGTEAFF. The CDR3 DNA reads TGTGCCAGCACGAAGGGCACTGAAGCTTTCTTT.

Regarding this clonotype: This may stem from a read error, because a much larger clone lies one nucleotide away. CDR3 bases: TGCGCCAGCAGCTTCGGACAGGGGGCCGACGAGCAGTACTTC. This sequence encodes CASSFGQGADEQYF. This chain joins TRBV5-1 and TRBJ2-7, with TRBD1 identical over 11 bases. The CDR3 loop spans 14 amino acids. CDR1 and CDR2 from the germline V gene are SGHRS and YFSETQ. V shed 2 bases and J 5 bases; nucleotides not matched to a gene: 3.

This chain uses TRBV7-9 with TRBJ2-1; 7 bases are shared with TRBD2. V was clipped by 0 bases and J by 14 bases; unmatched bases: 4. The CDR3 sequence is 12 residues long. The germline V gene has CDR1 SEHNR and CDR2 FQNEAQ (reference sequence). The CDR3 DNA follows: TGTGCCAGCAGCTTAGCGGCGGGGGAAGAGTTCTTC. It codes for CASSLAAGEEFF.

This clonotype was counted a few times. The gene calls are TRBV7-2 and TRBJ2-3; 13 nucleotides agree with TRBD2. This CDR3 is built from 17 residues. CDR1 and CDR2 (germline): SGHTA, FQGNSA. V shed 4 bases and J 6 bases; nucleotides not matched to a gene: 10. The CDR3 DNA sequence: TGTGCCAGCAGCTCAAAGGGACTAGCGGGGATGGGGGATACGCAGTATTTT. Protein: CASSSKGLAGMGDTQYF.

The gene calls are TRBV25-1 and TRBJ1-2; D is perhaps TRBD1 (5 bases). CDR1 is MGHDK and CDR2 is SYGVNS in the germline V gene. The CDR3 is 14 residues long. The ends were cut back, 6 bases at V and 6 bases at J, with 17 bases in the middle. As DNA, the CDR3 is TGTGCCAGCAGCCCGCCGGGCAGGGCGAATGGCTACACCTTC. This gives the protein CASSPPGRANGYTF.

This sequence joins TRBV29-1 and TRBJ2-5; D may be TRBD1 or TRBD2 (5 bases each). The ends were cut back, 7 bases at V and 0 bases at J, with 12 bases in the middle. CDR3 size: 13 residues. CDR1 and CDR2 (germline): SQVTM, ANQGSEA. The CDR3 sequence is CSAMGRYQETQYF. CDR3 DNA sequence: TGCAGCGCCATGGGACGCTACCAAGAGACCCAGTACTTC.

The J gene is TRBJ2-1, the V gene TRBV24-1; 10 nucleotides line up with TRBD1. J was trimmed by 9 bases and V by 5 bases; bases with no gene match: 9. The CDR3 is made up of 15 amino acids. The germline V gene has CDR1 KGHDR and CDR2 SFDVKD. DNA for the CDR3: TGTGCCACCAGTGCCTCGGGGACAGGGGCACCTGAGCAGTTCTTC. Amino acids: CATSASGTGAPEQFF.

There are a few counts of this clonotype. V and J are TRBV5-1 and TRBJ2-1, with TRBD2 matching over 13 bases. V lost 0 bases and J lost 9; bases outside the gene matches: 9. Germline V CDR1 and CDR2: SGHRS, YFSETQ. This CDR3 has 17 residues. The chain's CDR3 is CASSLAPLAGGSSEQFF. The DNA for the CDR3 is TGCGCCAGCAGCTTGGCCCCACTAGCGGGAGGGTCTAGTGAGCAGTTCTTC.

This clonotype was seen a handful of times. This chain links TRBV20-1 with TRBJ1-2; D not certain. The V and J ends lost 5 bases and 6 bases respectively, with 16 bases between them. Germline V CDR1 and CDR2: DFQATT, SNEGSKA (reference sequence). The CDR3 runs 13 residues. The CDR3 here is CSALKPGRDGYTF. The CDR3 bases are TGCAGTGCTCTTAAACCGGGTCGAGATGGCTACACCTTC.

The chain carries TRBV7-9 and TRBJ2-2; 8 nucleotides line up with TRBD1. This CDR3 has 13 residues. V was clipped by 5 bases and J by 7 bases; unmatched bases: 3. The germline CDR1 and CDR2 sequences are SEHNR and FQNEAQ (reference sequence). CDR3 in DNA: TGTGCCAGCAGCGCGACAGGGGACGGGGAGCTGTTTTTT. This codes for CASSATGDGELFF.

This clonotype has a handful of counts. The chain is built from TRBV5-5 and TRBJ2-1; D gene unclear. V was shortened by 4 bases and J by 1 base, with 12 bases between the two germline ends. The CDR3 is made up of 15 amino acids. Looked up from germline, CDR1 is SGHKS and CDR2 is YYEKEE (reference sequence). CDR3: CASSLELHSYNEQFF. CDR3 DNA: TGTGCCAGCAGCCTGGAGCTGCATTCCTACAATGAGCAGTTCTTC.

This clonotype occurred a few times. The CDR3 loop is CASSAGRIASGNTIYF. The CDR3 region has the DNA TGCGCCAGCAGCGCCGGACGGATAGCCTCTGGAAACACCATATATTTT. The V call is TRBV5-1, the J call TRBJ1-3; D ambiguous. Germline values: CDR1 SGHRS, CDR2 YFSETQ. V dropped 4 bases and J dropped 0 bases, with 14 bases sitting between them. CDR3 length equals 16 residues.

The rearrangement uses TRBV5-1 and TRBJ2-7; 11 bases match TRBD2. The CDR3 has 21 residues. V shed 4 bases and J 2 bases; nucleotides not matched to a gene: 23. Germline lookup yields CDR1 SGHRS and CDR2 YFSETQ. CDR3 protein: CASSPPGLAAGPFLGAYEQYF. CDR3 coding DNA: TGCGCCAGCAGCCCGCCGGGACTAGCGGCAGGGCCCTTCCTCGGGGCCTACGAGCAGTACTTC.

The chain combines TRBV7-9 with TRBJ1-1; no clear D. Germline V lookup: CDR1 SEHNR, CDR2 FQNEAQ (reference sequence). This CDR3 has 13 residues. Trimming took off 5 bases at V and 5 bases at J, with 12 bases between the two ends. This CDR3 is CASSPGPGTEAFF. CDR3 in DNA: TGTGCCAGCAGCCCTGGACCTGGTACTGAAGCTTTCTTT.

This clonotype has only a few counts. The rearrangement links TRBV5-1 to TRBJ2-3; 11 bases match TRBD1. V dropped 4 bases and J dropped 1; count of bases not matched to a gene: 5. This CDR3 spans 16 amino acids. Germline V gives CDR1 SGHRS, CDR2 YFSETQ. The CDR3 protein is CASSVGTGGGTDTQYF. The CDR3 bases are TGCGCCAGCAGCGTGGGGACAGGGGGAGGCACAGATACGCAGTATTTT.

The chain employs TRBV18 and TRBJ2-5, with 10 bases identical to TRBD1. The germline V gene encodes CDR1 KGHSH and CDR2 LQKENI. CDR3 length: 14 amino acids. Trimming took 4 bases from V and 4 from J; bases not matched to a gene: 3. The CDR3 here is CASSRQGAAETQYF. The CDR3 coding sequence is TGTGCCAGCTCACGACAGGGGGCAGCAGAGACCCAGTACTTC.

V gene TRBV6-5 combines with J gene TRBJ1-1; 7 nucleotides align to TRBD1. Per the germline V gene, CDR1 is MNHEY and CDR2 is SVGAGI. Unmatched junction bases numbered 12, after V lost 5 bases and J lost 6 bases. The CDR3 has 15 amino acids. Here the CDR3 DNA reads TGTGCCAGCAGTCCGAGGGGGCCAGGGACGTCTGAAGCTTTCTTT. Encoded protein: CASSPRGPGTSEAFF.

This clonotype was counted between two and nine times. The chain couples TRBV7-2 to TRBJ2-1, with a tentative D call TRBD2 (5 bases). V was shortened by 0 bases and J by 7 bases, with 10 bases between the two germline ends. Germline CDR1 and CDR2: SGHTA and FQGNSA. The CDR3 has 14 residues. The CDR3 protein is CASSLAGVRNEQFF. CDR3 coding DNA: TGTGCCAGCAGCTTAGCGGGAGTAAGGAATGAGCAGTTCTTC. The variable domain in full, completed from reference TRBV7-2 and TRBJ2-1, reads GAGVSQSPSNKVTEKGKDVELRCDPISGHTALYWYRQSLGQGLEFLIYFQGNSAPDKSGLPSDRFSAERTGGSVSTLTIQRTQQEDSAVYLCASSLAGVRNEQFFGPGTRLTVL.

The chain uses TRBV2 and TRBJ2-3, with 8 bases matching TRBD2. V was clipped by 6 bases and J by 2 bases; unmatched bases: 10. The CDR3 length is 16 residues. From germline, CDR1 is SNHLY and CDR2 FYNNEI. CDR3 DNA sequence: TGTGCCAGCAGCCGGGAGGGGTTAATCCCCACAGATACGCAGTATTTT. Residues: CASSREGLIPTDTQYF.

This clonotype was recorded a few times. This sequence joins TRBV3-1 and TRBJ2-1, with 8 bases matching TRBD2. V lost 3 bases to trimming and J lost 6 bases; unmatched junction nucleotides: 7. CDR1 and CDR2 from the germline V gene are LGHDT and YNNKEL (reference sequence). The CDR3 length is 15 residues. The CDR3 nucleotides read TGTGCCAGCAGCCAGCCGGGGGGGCAGGGCAATGAGCAGTTCTTC. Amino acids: CASSQPGGQGNEQFF.

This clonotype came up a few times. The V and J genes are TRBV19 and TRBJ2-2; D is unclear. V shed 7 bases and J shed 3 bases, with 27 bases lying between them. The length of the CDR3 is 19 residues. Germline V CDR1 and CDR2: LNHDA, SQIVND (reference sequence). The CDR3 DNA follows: TGTGCCAGTAACACTTATTTCACGGCTCCCCTCGAGGACACCGGGGAGCTGTTTTTT. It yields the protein CASNTYFTAPLEDTGELFF.

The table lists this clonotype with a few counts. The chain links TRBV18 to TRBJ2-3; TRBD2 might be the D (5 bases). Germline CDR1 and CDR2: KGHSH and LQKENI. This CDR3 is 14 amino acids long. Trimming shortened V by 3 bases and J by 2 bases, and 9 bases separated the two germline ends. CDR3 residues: CASSPNGVTDTQYF. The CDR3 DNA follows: TGTGCCAGCTCACCGAACGGGGTCACAGATACGCAGTATTTT.

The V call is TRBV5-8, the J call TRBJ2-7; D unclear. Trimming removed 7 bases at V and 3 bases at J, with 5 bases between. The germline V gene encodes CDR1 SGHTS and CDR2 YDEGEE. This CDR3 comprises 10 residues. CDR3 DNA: TGTGCCAGCGGGCTCTACGAGCAGTACTTC. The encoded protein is CASGLYEQYF.

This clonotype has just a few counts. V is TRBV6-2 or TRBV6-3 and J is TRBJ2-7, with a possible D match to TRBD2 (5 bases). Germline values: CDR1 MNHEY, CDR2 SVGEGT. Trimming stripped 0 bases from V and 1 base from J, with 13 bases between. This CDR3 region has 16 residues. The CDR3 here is CASSYSERRDSYEQYF. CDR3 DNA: TGTGCCAGCAGTTACTCCGAGCGACGGGATTCCTACGAGCAGTACTTC.

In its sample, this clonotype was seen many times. CDR3 nucleotide sequence: TGCAGTGCTAGAGAATCGGGAGGGCCCCGCCGGGAGACCCAGTACTTC. Amino acid sequence: CSARESGGPRRETQYF. The J gene is TRBJ2-5, the V gene TRBV20-1, with 8 bases that match TRBD2. The CDR3 covers 16 residues. Germline V gene lookup returns CDR1 DFQATT and CDR2 SNEGSKA (reference sequence). V shed 0 bases and J 5 bases; nucleotides not matched to a gene: 11.